This T cell receptor beta chain was sequenced during a study of blood T cells in healthy people across ages. Study-wide findings and caveats: Significant beta diversity loss was already apparent by age roughly 43, declining roughly linearly. Naive and antigen-experienced cells were not separated, limiting conclusive comparison.

As to this clonotype: Its antigen is not identified.

The second PCR ran about 6 to 11 cycles with a sample-barcoded 5' primer and J-beta primers. TCRdb passed the 5' RACE reads through MiXCR, listing each CDR3 protein once. The repertoire holds 1.5 million to 1.8 million distinct CDR3 sequences, 42% seen once, with about 3.8% in the top ten. Staff drew around 10 milliliters of peripheral blood from each donor. This TCR was recovered from a woman between 18 and 30 years old in good health. Sequencing input: blood.

Here the CDR3 reads CASSPSTGAMIGYTF. CDR3 nucleotides: TGTGCCAGCAGCCCCTCCACCGGTGCTATGATCGGCTACACCTTC. The V call is TRBV9, the J call TRBJ1-2; D remains ambiguous. This CDR3 region has 15 residues. Per germline, CDR1 SGDLS and CDR2 YYNGEE. Trimming removed 4 bases from V and 8 bases from J, with 21 bases in between.